Included here is one T cell receptor beta chain sequence, with context. These data come from a study of T cells in Graves' hyperthyroidism and ophthalmopathy. It was RNA transcripts that yielded the amplified TCR beta CDR3 regions. TCR CDR3 regions were first amplified by RT-PCR with HTBI primers. Each CDR3 protein is one row after TCRdb ran MiXCR on the multiplex PCR reads. The top ten hold roughly 44% of the sample, which has 490,000 or so distinct CDR3 sequences, 15% to 20% seen once. Per the germline V gene, CDR1 is SGHTA and CDR2 is FQGNSA. The CDR3 extends over 14 amino acids. V gave up 1 base and J gave up 7 bases, with 13 bases separating them.

This TCR was recovered from a man between 35 and 55 years old with Graves' ophthalmopathy. The rearrangement uses TRBV7-2 and TRBJ1-1; no clear D gene. The sample comprised blood. CDR3 nucleotide sequence: TGTGCCAGCAGCTTAGTCGGGAACTCCAATGAAGCTTTCTTT. Its translation: CASSLVGNSNEAFF. Combining the CDR3 with reference TRBV7-2 and TRBJ1-1 gives the whole variable domain GAGVSQSPSNKVTEKGKDVELRCDPISGHTALYWYRQSLGQGLEFLIYFQGNSAPDKSGLPSDRFSAERTGGSVSTLTIQRTQQEDSAVYLCASSLVGNSNEAFFGQGTRLTVV.